This paragraph reports one T cell receptor beta chain. Unique molecular identifiers tagged the TCRbeta library. TCRdb called the PCR reads again in MiXCR, with one record for every CDR3 protein. The sample lists 210,000 or so distinct CDR3 sequences, about 9.2% occurring once. This sample is drawn from a study of T-cell reconstitution after alpha-beta-depleted transplantation in children. Trimming removed 3 bases at V and 4 bases at J, with 14 bases between. CDR3 length equals 15 residues. The germline V gene has CDR1 SNHLY and CDR2 FYNNEI. The sequences come from PBMCs from the stem cell graft donor, collected from the stem cell graft. The chain is built from TRBV2 and TRBJ2-3, with a weak D call TRBD2 (6 bases). This clonotype was sampled from a human donor who donated a stem cell graft to a child with acute lymphoblastic leukemia. Here the CDR3 DNA reads TGTGCCAGCAGTGATGGGAGGAGGAGGCCAGATACGCAGTATTTT. Encoded protein: CASSDGRRRPDTQYF.